The clone carrying this T cell receptor (beta chain) was picked up a small number of times. The antigen remains unidentified. The CDR3 totals 14 residues. V lost 2 bases and J 0 bases, leaving 7 bases between the germline ends. TCRdb passed the RACE reads through MiXCR, listing each CDR3 protein once. There are roughly 100,000 distinct CDR3 sequences in the sample; around 10% occur only once, and about 3.5% lies in the top ten. The time point was: pre-sensitization, week 0. Described treatment: therapeutic diphenylcyclopropenone sensitization with weekly scalp DPC. Prior to each patch test being applied, blood was drawn. These data originate in a study of human T cells and chemical hapten exposure. Findings of the study overall: Controls had significantly fewer large CDR3 similarity clusters than were formed by expanded TCRs.

The sequence came from a woman aged 40 to 50 with alopecia areata. Some clones in this sample may be carry-over from other donors' samples. This chain uses TRBV12-3 or TRBV12-4 with TRBJ1-1; D is unclear. The sequenced sample was whole blood, obtained in connection with sensitization to the hapten diphenylcyclopropenone (DPC). The CDR3 reads CASSLWQMNTEAFF. The CDR3 DNA is TGTGCCAGCAGTTTATGGCAGATGAACACTGAAGCTTTCTTT.